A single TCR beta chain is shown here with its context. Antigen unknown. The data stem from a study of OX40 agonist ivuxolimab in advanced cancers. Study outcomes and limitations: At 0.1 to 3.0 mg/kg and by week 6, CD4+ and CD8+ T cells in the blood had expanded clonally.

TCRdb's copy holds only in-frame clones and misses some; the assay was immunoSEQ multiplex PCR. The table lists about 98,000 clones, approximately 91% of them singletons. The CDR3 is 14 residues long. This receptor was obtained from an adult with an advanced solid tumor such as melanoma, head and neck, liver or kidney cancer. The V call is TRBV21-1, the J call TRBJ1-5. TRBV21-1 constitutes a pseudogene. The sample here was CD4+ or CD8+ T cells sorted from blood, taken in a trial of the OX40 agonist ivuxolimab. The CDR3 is CASSIRADNQPQHF. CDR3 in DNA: TGTGCCAGCAGCATTCGGGCCGACAATCAGCCCCAGCATTTT.